This T cell receptor (beta chain) comes out of a study of cytomegalovirus exposure and HLA in healthy donors. Study conclusions and caveats: TCR clusters originating in the first cohort tended to co-occur in the 120 validation repertoires, according to a later analysis. Reports indicated that the classifier achieved high specificity and sensitivity in diagnosing cytomegalovirus status.

The CDR3 sequence is 11 residues long. CDR1 is SQVTM, CDR2 ANQGSEA, per germline. V gave up 8 bases and J gave up 0 bases, with 8 bases separating them. Generated by immunoSEQ multiplex PCR, the TCRdb table keeps only in-frame clones and is missing some. The table lists 100,000 to 150,000 clones, nearly 90% of them singletons. The validation cohort, a group of 120 subjects, included the donors and was separate from the roughly 700-subject first cohort. This clone was counted once. Its antigen is as yet unknown. The clonotype was recovered from a young woman in good health and CMV-seronegative. The rearrangement uses TRBV29-1 and TRBJ2-7; the D is unclear. The sequenced sample was PBMCs. The CDR3 coding sequence is TGCAGCTTCTCTTTCTCCTACGAGCAGTACTTC. Its translation is CSFSFSYEQYF.